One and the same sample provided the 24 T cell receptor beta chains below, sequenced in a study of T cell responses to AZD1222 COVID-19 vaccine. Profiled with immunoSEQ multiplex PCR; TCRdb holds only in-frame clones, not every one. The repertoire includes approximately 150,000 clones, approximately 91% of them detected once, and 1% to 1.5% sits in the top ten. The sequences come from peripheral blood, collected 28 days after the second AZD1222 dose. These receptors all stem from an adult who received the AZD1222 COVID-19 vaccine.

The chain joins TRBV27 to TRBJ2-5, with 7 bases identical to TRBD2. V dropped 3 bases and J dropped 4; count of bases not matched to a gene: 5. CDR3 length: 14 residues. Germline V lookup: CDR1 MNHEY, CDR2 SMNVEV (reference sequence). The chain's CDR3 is CASSFRGSVETQYF. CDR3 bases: TGTGCCAGCAGTTTTCGCGGGAGCGTAGAGACCCAGTACTTC.

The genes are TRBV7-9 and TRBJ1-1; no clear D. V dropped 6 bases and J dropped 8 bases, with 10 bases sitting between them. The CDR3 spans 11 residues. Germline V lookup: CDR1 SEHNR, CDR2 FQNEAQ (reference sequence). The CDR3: CASSHRGEAFF. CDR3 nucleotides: TGTGCCAGCAGTCATCGGGGAGAAGCTTTCTTT. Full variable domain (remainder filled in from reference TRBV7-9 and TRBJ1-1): DTGVSQNPRHKITKRGQNVTFRCDPISEHNRLYWYRQTLGQGPEFLTYFQNEAQLEKSRLLSDRFSAERPKGSFSTLEIQRTEQGDSAMYLCASSHRGEAFFGQGTRLTVV.

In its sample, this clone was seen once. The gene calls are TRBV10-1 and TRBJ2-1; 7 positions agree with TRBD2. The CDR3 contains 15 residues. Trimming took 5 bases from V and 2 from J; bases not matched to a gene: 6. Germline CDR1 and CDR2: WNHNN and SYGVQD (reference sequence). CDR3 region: CASSPSGGTYNEQFF. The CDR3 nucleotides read TGCGCCAGCAGTCCGTCGGGGGGTACCTACAATGAGCAGTTCTTC.

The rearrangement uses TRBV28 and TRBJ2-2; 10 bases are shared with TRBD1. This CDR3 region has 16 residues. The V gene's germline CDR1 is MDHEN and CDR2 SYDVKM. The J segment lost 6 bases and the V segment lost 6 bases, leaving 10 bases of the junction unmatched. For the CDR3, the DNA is TGTGCCAGCAGCCGTAGACAGGGGGCCTGGGCCGGGGAGCTGTTTTTT. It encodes CASSRRQGAWAGELFF.

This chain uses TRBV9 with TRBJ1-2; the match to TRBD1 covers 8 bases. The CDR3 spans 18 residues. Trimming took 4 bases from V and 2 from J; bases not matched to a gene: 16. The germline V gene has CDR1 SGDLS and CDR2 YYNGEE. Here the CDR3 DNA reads TGTGCCAGCAGCCCGAATGGGGGGCAGGGGGCCGCAAACTATGGCTACACCTTC. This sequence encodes CASSPNGGQGAANYGYTF.

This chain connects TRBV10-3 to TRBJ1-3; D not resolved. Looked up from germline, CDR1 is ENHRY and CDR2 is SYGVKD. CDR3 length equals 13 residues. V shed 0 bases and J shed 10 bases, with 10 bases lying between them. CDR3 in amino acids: CAISESTLRTIYF. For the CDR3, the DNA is TGTGCCATCAGTGAGTCGACCCTGAGGACCATATATTTT.

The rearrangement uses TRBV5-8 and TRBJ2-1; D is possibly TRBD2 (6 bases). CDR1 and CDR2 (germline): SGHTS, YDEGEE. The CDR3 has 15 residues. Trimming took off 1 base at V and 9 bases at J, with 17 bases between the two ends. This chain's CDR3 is CASSLFMGGKAEQFF. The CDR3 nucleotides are TGTGCCAGCAGCTTGTTTATGGGCGGGAAGGCTGAGCAGTTCTTC.

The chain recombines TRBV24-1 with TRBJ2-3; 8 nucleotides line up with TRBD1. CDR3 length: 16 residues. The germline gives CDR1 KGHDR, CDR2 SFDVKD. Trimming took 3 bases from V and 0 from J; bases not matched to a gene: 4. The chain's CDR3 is CATSDNGQGSTDTQYF. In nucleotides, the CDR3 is TGTGCCACCAGTGATAACGGACAGGGTAGCACAGATACGCAGTATTTT.

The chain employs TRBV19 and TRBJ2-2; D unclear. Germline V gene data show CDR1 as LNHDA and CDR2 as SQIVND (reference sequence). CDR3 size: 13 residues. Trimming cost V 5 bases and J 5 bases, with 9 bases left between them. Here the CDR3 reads CASSYLSTGELFF. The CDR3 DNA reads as TGTGCCAGTAGTTATCTTTCGACCGGGGAGCTGTTTTTT.

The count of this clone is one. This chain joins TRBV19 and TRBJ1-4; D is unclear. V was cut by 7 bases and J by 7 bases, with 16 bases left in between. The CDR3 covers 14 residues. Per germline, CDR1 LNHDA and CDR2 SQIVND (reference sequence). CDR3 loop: CASNYIRGSEKLFF. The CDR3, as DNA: TGTGCCAGTAACTATATTCGCGGGTCTGAAAAACTGTTTTTT.

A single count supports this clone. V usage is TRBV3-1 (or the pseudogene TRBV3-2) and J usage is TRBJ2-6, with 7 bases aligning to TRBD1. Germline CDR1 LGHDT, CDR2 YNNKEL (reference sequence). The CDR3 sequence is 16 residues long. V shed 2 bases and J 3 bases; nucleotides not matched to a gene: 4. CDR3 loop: CASSQRTGGGANVLTF. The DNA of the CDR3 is TGTGCCAGCAGCCAAAGGACAGGTGGTGGGGCCAACGTCCTGACTTTC.

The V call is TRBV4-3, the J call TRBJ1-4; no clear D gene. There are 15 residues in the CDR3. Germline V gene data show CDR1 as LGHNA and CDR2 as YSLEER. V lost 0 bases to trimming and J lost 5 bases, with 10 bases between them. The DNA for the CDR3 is TGCGCCAGCAGCCAAGATCGTCGGGGAAATGAAAAACTGTTTTTT. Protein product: CASSQDRRGNEKLFF.

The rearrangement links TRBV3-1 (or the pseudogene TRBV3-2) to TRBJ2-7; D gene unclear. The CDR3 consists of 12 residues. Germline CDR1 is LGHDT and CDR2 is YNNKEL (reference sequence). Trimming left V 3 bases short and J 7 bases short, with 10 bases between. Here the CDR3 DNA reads TGTGCCAGCAGCCACCTGACTCGTGAGCAGTACTTC. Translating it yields CASSHLTREQYF.

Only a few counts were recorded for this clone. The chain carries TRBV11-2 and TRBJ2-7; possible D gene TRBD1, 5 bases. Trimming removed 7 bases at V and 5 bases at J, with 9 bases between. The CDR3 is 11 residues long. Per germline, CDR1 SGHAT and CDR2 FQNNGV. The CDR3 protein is CASTRDHEQYF. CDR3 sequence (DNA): TGTGCCAGCACCAGGGATCACGAGCAGTACTTC.

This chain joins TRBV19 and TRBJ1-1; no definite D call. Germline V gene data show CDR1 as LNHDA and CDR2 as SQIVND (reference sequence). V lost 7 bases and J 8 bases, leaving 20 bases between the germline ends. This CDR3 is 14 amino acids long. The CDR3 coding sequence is TGTGCCAGTAAAATCCGGGCTCAATTTGTAGAAGCTTTCTTT. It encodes CASKIRAQFVEAFF.

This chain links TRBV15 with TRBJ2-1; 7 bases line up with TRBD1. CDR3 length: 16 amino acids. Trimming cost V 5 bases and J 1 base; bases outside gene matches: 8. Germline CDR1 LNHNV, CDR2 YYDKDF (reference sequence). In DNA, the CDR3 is TGTGCCACCAGCCCTCGACAGGGACCATCCTACAATGAGCAGTTCTTC. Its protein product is CATSPRQGPSYNEQFF.

The chain's CDR3 is CASSPARGRRLNTEAFF. DNA for the CDR3: TGTGCCAGCAGCCCAGCCAGGGGGCGACGGTTGAACACTGAAGCTTTCTTT. The rearrangement links TRBV11-2 to TRBJ1-1; TRBD1 aligns across 8 bases. The junction had 11 bases not matched to a gene; V was cut back by 5 bases and J by 0 bases. Looked up from germline, CDR1 is SGHAT and CDR2 is FQNNGV. There are 17 residues in the CDR3.

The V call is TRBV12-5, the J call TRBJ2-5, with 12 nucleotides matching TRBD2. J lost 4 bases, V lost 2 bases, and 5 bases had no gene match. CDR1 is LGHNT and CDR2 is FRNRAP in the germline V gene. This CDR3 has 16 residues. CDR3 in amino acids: CASGLTSGGIPETQYF. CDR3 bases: TGTGCTAGTGGTTTGACTAGCGGGGGGATCCCAGAGACCCAGTACTTC.

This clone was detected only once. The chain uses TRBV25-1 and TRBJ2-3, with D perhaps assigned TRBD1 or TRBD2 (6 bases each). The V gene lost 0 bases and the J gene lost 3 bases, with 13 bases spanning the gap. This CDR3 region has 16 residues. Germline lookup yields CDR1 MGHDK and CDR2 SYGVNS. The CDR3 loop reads CASSEYLGGRTDTQYF. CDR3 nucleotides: TGTGCCAGCAGTGAATATCTCGGGGGCAGGACAGATACGCAGTATTTT.

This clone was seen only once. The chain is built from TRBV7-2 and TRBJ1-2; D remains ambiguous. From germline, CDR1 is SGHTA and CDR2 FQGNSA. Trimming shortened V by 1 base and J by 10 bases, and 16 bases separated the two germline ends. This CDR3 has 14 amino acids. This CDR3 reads CASSLVTGLLVYTF. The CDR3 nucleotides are TGTGCCAGCAGCTTAGTGACGGGGTTGTTGGTCTACACCTTC. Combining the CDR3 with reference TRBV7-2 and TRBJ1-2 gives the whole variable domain GAGVSQSPSNKVTEKGKDVELRCDPISGHTALYWYRQSLGQGLEFLIYFQGNSAPDKSGLPSDRFSAERTGGSVSTLTIQRTQQEDSAVYLCASSLVTGLLVYTFGSGTRLTVV.

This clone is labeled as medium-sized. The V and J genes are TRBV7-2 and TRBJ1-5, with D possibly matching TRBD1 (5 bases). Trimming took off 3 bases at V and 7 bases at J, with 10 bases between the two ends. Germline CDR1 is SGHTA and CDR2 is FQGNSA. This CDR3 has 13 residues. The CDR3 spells CASSLARDQPQHF. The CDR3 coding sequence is TGTGCCAGCAGCTTGGCCAGGGACCAGCCCCAGCATTTT.

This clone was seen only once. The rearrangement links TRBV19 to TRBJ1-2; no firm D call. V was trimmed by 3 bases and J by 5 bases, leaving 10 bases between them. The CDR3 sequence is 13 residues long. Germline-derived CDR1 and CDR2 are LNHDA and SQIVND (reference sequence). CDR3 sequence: CASSIGIGYGYTF. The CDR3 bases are TGTGCCAGTAGTATCGGAATAGGTTATGGCTACACCTTC.

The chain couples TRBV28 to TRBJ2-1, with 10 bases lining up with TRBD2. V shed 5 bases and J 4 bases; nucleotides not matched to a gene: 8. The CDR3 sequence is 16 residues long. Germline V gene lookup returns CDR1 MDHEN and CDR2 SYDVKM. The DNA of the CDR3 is TGTGCCAGCAGTACCGAGCGGGAGGGAGAATACAATGAGCAGTTCTTC. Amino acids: CASSTEREGEYNEQFF.

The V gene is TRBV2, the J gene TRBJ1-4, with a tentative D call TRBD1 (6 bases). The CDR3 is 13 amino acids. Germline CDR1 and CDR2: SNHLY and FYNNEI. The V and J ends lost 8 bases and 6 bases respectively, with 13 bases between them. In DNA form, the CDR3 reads TGTGCCAGCGAGGGGGATGTTGATGAAAAACTGTTTTTT. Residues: CASEGDVDEKLFF.